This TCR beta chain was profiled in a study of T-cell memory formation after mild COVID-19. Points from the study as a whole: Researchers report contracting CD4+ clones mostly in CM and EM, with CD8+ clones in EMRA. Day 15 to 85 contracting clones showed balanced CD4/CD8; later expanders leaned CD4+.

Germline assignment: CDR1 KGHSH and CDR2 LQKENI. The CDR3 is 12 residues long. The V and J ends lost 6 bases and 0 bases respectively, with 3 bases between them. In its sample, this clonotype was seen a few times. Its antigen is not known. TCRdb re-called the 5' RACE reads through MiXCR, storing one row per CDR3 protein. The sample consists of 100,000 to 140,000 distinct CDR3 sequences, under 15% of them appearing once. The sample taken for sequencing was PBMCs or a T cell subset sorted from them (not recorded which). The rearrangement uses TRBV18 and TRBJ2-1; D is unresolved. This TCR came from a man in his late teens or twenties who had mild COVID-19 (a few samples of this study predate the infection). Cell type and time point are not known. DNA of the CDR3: TGTGCCAGCTCTAACTCCTACAATGAGCAGTTCTTC. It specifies CASSNSYNEQFF.